These 30 T cell receptor beta chains were sequenced from one sample in a study of beta chain features in type 1 diabetes. The study reverse transcribed the entire isolated RNA, so it sequenced expressed TCRB transcripts. Clones were sequenced by immunoSEQ multiplex PCR, and TCRdb holds only the in-frame ones, with some missing. The table lists under 450,000 clones, approximately 15% of them singletons. Sample: naive CD4+ T cells from blood. Receptors originate from a man younger than 45 in good health.

This chain uses TRBV6-1 with TRBJ2-3; D unclear. CDR1 is MNHNS, CDR2 SASEGT, per germline. Trimming pared 6 bases from V and 4 bases from J, leaving 14 bases between. The CDR3 is 14 residues long. The CDR3 sequence: CASRALEGPDTQYF. CDR3 coding DNA: TGTGCCAGCAGGGCCCTCGAAGGCCCAGATACGCAGTATTTT.

The gene calls are TRBV18 and TRBJ1-5; D gene ambiguous. Trimming removed 2 bases from V and 0 bases from J, with 5 bases in between. The CDR3 runs to 14 residues. The germline CDR1 and CDR2 sequences are KGHSH and LQKENI. This CDR3 reads CASSPVDSNQPQHF. The CDR3 bases are TGTGCCAGCTCACCAGTCGATAGCAATCAGCCCCAGCATTTT.

This clone has a handful of counts. The J gene is TRBJ1-1, the V gene TRBV9; no clear D. This CDR3 contains 14 residues. The V end was cut by 0 bases, the J end by 1 base, with 7 bases between. From germline, CDR1 is SGDLS and CDR2 YYNGEE. The CDR3 DNA reads as TGTGCCAGCAGCGTAGAGAAGGAGAACACTGAAGCTTTCTTT. Its protein product is CASSVEKENTEAFF.

This clone occurred a few times. The V gene is TRBV4-1, the J gene TRBJ2-7; D is unclear. V shed 2 bases and J shed 9 bases, with 8 bases lying between them. There are 11 residues in the CDR3. Germline CDR1 and CDR2: MGHRA and YSYEKL. Here the CDR3 DNA reads TGCGCCAGCAGCCAATTCCAATGGCAGTACGTC. It specifies CASSQFQWQYV.

J is TRBJ1-1 and V is TRBV30; 7 positions match TRBD1. CDR3 length equals 16 residues. After removal of 2 bases from V and 4 bases from J, the junction contained 13 bases not matched to a gene. Germline lookup yields CDR1 GTSNPN and CDR2 SVGIG (reference sequence). The CDR3 region has the DNA TGTGCCTGGAGTAAGTTACACAGGGGCGGCTCCACTGAAGCTTTCTTT. Protein product: CAWSKLHRGGSTEAFF.

The CDR3 bases are TGTGCCAGCACCGGGGGACAGACCCAGTACAATGAGCAGTTCTTC. Translation: CASTGGQTQYNEQFF. This sequence joins TRBV2 and TRBJ2-1; tentatively, D is TRBD1 (7 bases). Trimming removed 7 bases at V and 4 bases at J, with 17 bases between. This CDR3 has 15 amino acids. From germline, CDR1 is SNHLY and CDR2 FYNNEI.

This clone was observed a handful of times. The chain joins TRBV30 to TRBJ2-3; 12 nucleotides line up with TRBD2. The junction had 8 bases not matched to a gene; V was cut back by 2 bases and J by 2 bases. Germline CDR1 is GTSNPN and CDR2 is SVGIG (reference sequence). The CDR3 extends over 17 amino acids. The DNA for the CDR3 is TGTGCCTGGAGTACCCTCCGGACTAGCGGGAACACAGATACGCAGTATTTT. Translated, it gives CAWSTLRTSGNTDTQYF.

The CDR3 is CASSLVSGYNEQFF. The CDR3 DNA is TGTGCCAGCAGCTTGGTTTCGGGTTACAATGAGCAGTTCTTC. J is TRBJ2-1 and V is TRBV5-6; D is uncertain. CDR1 and CDR2 from the germline V gene are SGHDT and YYEEEE. CDR3 length: 14 residues. Between the trimmed V and J ends, which lost 0 bases and 4 bases, there was a span of 8 bases.

For this clone: At one end, the junction sequence differs from germline, possibly due to a read error. The chain links TRBV10-3 to TRBJ2-7; 8 bases align to TRBD1. Germline-derived CDR1 and CDR2 are ENHRY and SYGVKD. The CDR3 totals 15 residues. In DNA form, the CDR3 reads TGTGCCACCAGTCAGGTTGGACAGGGCGAAGGGGAGCAGTACTTC. It translates to CATSQVGQGEGEQYF.

The rearrangement joins TRBV7-6 to TRBJ1-4; no reliable D call. CDR1 and CDR2 (germline): SGHVS, FNYEAQ. V dropped 6 bases and J dropped 7 bases, with 18 bases sitting between them. The CDR3 is 15 residues long. This chain's CDR3 is CASSPRLVPAEKLFF. DNA of the CDR3: TGTGCCAGCAGTCCGCGACTGGTCCCCGCTGAAAAACTGTTTTTT.

V and J are TRBV7-2 and TRBJ2-1, with D unclear. Trimming took off 5 bases at V and 5 bases at J, with 4 bases between the two ends. The CDR3 spans 11 residues. From germline, CDR1 is SGHTA and CDR2 FQGNSA. CDR3: CASSLHNEQFF. As DNA, the CDR3 is TGTGCCAGCAGCCTACACAATGAGCAGTTCTTC.

The chain has TRBV2 and TRBJ2-7; D uncertain. There are 13 residues in the CDR3. Trimming pared 5 bases from V and 4 bases from J, leaving 12 bases between. Germline CDR1 SNHLY, CDR2 FYNNEI. CDR3 loop: CASSQNVWYEQYV. In DNA form, the CDR3 reads TGTGCCAGCAGTCAAAATGTGTGGTACGAGCAGTACGTC.

This rearrangement joins TRBV4-3 to TRBJ2-7, with TRBD1 matching over 8 bases. After removal of 4 bases from V and 1 base from J, the junction contained 6 bases not matched to a gene. Germline V CDR1 and CDR2: LGHNA, YSLEER. CDR3 length equals 15 residues. Here the CDR3 reads CASSRIGQGSYEQYF. CDR3 bases: TGCGCCAGCAGCCGGATAGGACAGGGTTCCTACGAGCAGTACTTC.

The gene calls are TRBV7-9 and TRBJ2-3; 11 bases agree with TRBD2. Trimming took 4 bases from V and 2 from J; bases not matched to a gene: 5. Per germline, CDR1 SEHNR and CDR2 FQNEAQ (reference sequence). This CDR3 spans 16 amino acids. In DNA form, the CDR3 reads TGTGCCAGCAGCTATCTAGCGGGGGGACCCACAGATACGCAGTATTTT. This gives the protein CASSYLAGGPTDTQYF.

V usage is TRBV6-5 and J usage is TRBJ1-1; D is unresolved. Between the trimmed V and J ends, which lost 0 bases and 9 bases, there was a span of 8 bases. Per the germline V gene, CDR1 is MNHEY and CDR2 is SVGAGI. The CDR3 covers 12 residues. CDR3 sequence: CASSYSTGQAFF. CDR3 DNA: TGTGCCAGCAGTTACTCTACGGGCCAAGCTTTCTTT.

The V call is TRBV28, the J call TRBJ1-2; D gene ambiguous. Between the trimmed V and J ends, which lost 7 bases and 1 base, there was a span of 10 bases. Germline V lookup: CDR1 MDHEN, CDR2 SYDVKM. The CDR3 covers 13 residues. Here the CDR3 reads CASNYRVNYGYTF. The CDR3 nucleotides read TGTGCCAGCAACTACAGAGTTAACTATGGCTACACCTTC.

The rearrangement links TRBV2 to TRBJ2-5; D call uncertain. Per the germline V gene, CDR1 is SNHLY and CDR2 is FYNNEI. This CDR3 contains 13 residues. V lost 3 bases and J 1 base, leaving 6 bases between the germline ends. Written as DNA, the CDR3 is TGTGCCAGCAGTGAGGGGTCCCAAGAGACCCAGTACTTC. This encodes CASSEGSQETQYF.

This clone was found a few times. V usage is TRBV18 and J usage is TRBJ2-5; possibly TRBD2 for D (5 bases). CDR3 length: 12 amino acids. Trimming pared 5 bases from V and 9 bases from J, leaving 13 bases between. In germline, CDR1 is KGHSH, CDR2 LQKENI. This CDR3 reads CASSAKEEAQYF. The DNA of the CDR3 is TGTGCCAGCTCAGCTAAGGAGGAGGCCCAGTACTTC.

This clone occurred a few times. The J gene is TRBJ2-7, the V gene TRBV7-2; weak D call: TRBD1 (6 bases). Germline V gene data show CDR1 as SGHTA and CDR2 as FQGNSA. The CDR3 contains 14 residues. The V end lost 1 base, the J end lost 4 bases, and 11 bases lay between the germline ends. The CDR3: CASSLEDRLYEQYV. CDR3 nucleotide sequence: TGTGCCAGCAGCTTAGAGGACAGACTTTACGAGCAGTACGTC.

This clone was picked up a small number of times. The V and J genes are TRBV7-2 and TRBJ2-1, with 11 bases identical to TRBD2. The CDR3 is 16 amino acids. Trimming cost V 2 bases and J 5 bases; bases outside gene matches: 5. The V gene's germline CDR1 is SGHTA and CDR2 FQGNSA. The CDR3 nucleotides read TGTGCCAGCAGCTTAACCGGGACTAGCGGAAACAATGAGCAGTTCTTC. It translates to CASSLTGTSGNNEQFF.

This clone came up many times. The chain couples TRBV7-2 to TRBJ2-6, with D unresolved. CDR3 length: 15 amino acids. Trimming stripped 3 bases from V and 0 bases from J, with 6 bases between. Germline-derived CDR1 and CDR2 are SGHTA and FQGNSA. The CDR3: CASSFTSSGANVLTF. Here the CDR3 DNA reads TGTGCCAGCAGCTTTACAAGCTCTGGGGCCAACGTCCTGACTTTC.

The table lists this clone with a few counts. One junction end does not reproduce the germline sequence, and a read error may be involved. The CDR3 sequence is CASSAANSDRAIF. In nucleotides, the CDR3 is TGTGCCAGCTCAGCCGCTAACTCAGACAGGGCCATCTTC. The chain couples TRBV18 to TRBJ1-2; 7 bases are a match to TRBD1. The CDR3 runs 13 residues. Per germline, CDR1 KGHSH and CDR2 LQKENI.

This CDR3 reads CASSKQGSGYTF. Written as DNA, the CDR3 is TGTGCCAGCAGTAAACAGGGTAGCGGCTACACCTTC. V is TRBV7-9 and J is TRBJ1-2; D is perhaps TRBD1 (6 bases). The V gene's germline CDR1 is SEHNR and CDR2 FQNEAQ (reference sequence). CDR3 size: 12 residues. Trimming left V 6 bases short and J 8 bases short, with 13 bases between.

V usage is TRBV9 and J usage is TRBJ2-1; D gene ambiguous. V was pared by 0 bases and J by 10 bases, with 11 bases between. Germline CDR1 reads SGDLS; CDR2 reads YYNGEE. The CDR3 runs 13 residues. Here the CDR3 reads CASSVAPMGEQFF. CDR3 DNA sequence: TGTGCCAGCAGCGTAGCCCCGATGGGAGAGCAGTTCTTC.

This clone was counted a few times. The rearrangement uses TRBV29-1 and TRBJ2-1; either TRBD1 or TRBD2 may supply D (6 bases each). This CDR3 has 13 amino acids. Trimming pared 6 bases from V and 9 bases from J, leaving 18 bases between. Per germline, CDR1 SQVTM and CDR2 ANQGSEA. The CDR3 spells CSVGGLARVEQFF. Written as DNA, the CDR3 is TGCAGCGTCGGGGGCCTAGCAAGAGTTGAGCAGTTCTTC.

The V gene is TRBV7-3, the J gene TRBJ2-1, with TRBD2 matching over 13 bases. With 2 bases clipped from V and 7 bases from J, the junction kept 5 bases outside the gene matches. The CDR3 contains 16 residues. Germline CDR1 reads SGHTA; CDR2 reads FQGTGA. The CDR3 reads CASSLGGLAGRNEQFF. In DNA, the CDR3 is TGTGCCAGCAGCTTAGGGGGACTAGCGGGGCGGAATGAGCAGTTCTTC.

This clone was observed a handful of times. The V and J genes are TRBV29-1 and TRBJ2-7; TRBD1 might be the D (6 bases). Trimming stripped 6 bases from V and 3 bases from J, with 18 bases between. CDR3 size: 14 residues. From germline, CDR1 is SQVTM and CDR2 ANQGSEA. The CDR3 is CSVASGTRYYEQYF. The CDR3 nucleotides are TGCAGCGTGGCTTCCGGGACACGCTACTACGAGCAGTACTTC.

This clone was found a few times. The chain is built from TRBV25-1 and TRBJ2-7, with a possible D match to TRBD1 (6 bases). The germline CDR1 and CDR2 sequences are MGHDK and SYGVNS. V shed 1 base and J shed 4 bases, with 14 bases lying between them. This CDR3 has 15 amino acids. The CDR3 DNA sequence: TGTGCCAGCAGTGAATCAGGGGCCTCCGCGTACGAGCAGTACTTC. Translating gives CASSESGASAYEQYF.

The CDR3 DNA reads TGTGCCAGCGAGCTTTGGACCACAGATACGCAGTATTTT. As protein: CASELWTTDTQYF. The chain couples TRBV7-2 to TRBJ2-3; no definite D call. CDR1 and CDR2 from the germline V gene are SGHTA and FQGNSA. V was cut by 8 bases and J by 2 bases, with 11 bases left in between. The CDR3 covers 13 residues.

This clone was detected a few times. The V gene is TRBV28, the J gene TRBJ2-7, with D perhaps matching TRBD1 or TRBD2 (5 bases each). V was trimmed by 6 bases and J by 2 bases, leaving 14 bases between them. The CDR3 is 14 amino acids. Germline CDR1 and CDR2: MDHEN and SYDVKM. The DNA for the CDR3 is TGTGCCAGCAGCCCGCAGGGAGTCCCCTACGAGCAGTACGTC. Translated: CASSPQGVPYEQYV.